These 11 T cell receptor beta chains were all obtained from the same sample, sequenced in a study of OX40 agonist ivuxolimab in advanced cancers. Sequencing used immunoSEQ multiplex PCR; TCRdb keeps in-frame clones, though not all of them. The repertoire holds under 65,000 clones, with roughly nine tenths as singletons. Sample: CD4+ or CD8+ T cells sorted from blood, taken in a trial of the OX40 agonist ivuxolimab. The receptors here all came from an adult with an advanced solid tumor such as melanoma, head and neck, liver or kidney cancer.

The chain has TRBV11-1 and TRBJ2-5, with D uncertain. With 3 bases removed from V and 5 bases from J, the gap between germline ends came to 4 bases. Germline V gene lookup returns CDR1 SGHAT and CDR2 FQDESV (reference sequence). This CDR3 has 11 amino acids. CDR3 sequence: CASSFLETQYF. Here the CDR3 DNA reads TGTGCCAGCAGCTTTCTGGAGACCCAGTACTTC. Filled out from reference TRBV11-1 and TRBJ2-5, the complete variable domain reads EAEVAQSPRYKITEKSQAVAFWCDPISGHATLYWYRQILGQGPELLVQFQDESVVDDSQLPKDRFSAERLKGVDSTLKIQPAELGDSAMYLCASSFLETQYFGPGTRLLVL.

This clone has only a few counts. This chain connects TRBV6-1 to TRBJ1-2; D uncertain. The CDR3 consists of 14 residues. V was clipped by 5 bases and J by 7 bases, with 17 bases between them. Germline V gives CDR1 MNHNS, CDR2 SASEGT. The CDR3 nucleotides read TGTGCCAGCAGTTTCTTGGGAGAGTTCGTTGGCTACACCTTC. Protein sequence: CASSFLGEFVGYTF.

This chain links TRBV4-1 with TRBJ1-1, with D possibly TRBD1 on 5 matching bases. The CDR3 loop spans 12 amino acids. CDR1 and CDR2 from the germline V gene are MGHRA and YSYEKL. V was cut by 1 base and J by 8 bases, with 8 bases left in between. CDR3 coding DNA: TGCGCCAGCAGCCAAGGAGGGGACGAAGCTTTCTTT. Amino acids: CASSQGGDEAFF.

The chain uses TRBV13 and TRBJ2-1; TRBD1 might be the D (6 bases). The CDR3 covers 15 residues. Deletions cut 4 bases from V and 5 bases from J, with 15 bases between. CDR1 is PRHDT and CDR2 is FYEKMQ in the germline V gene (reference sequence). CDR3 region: CASSSRQDPNNEQFF. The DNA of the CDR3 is TGTGCCAGCAGCTCCCGACAGGATCCAAACAATGAGCAGTTCTTC.

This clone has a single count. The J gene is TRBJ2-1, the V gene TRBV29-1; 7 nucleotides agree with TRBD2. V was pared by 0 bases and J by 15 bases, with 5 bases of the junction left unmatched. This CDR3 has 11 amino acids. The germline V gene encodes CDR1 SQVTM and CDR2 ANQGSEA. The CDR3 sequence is CSVEDPGGWFF. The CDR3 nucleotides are TGCAGCGTTGAAGATCCGGGGGGTTGGTTCTTC.

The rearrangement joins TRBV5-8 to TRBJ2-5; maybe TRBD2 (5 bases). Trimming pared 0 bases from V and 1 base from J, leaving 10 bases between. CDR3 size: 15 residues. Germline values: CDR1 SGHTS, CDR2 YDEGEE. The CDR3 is CASSLDSLAQETQYF. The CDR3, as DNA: TGTGCCAGCAGCTTGGACAGCCTAGCCCAAGAGACCCAGTACTTC.

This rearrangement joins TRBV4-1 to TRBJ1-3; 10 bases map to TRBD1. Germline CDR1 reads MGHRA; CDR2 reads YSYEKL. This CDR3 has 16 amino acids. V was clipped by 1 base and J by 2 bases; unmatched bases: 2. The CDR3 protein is CASSQVGTGAGNTIYF. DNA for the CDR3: TGCGCCAGCAGCCAAGTAGGGACAGGGGCTGGAAACACCATATATTTT.

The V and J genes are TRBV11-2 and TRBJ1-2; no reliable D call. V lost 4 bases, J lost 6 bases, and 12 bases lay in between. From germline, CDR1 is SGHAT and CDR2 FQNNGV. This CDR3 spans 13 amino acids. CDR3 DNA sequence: TGTGCCAGCAGCTCCTCTCTTGGGGATGGCTACACCTTC. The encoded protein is CASSSSLGDGYTF.

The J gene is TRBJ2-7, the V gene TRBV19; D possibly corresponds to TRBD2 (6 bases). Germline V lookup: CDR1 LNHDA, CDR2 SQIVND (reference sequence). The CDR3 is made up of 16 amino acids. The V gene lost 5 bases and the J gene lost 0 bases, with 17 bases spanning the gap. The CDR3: CASSPQDGSSSYEQYF. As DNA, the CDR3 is TGTGCCAGTAGTCCTCAGGACGGGAGTAGCTCCTACGAGCAGTACTTC. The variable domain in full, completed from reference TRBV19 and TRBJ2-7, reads DGGITQSPKYLFRKEGQNVTLSCEQNLNHDAMYWYRQDPGQGLRLIYYSQIVNDFQKGDIAEGYSVSREKKESFPLTVTSAQKNPTAFYLCASSPQDGSSSYEQYFGPGTRLTVT.

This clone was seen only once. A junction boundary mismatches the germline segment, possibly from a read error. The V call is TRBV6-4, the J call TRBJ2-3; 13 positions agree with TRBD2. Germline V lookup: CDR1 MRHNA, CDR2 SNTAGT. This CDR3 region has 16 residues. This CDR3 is CANSETTSGGADTQYF. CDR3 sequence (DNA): TGTGCCAACAGTGAAACCACTAGCGGGGGGGCAGATACGCAGTATTTT.

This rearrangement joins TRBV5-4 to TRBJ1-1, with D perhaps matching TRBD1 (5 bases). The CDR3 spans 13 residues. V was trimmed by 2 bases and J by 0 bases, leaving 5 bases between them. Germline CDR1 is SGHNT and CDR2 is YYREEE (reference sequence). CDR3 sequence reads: CASSLGVNTEAFF. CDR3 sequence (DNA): TGTGCCAGCAGCTTAGGGGTGAACACTGAAGCTTTCTTT.